This T cell receptor beta chain is drawn from a study of blood T cell repertoires in COVID-19. About the study: Material from acute and convalescent COVID-19 was sourced from the United States, Italy and Spain. T cells, B-cell-depleted T cells, or PBMCs supplied cDNA or gDNA.

Participants reported their clinical history, and cohort assignment relied on those reports. Trimming took off 3 bases at V and 1 base at J, with 13 bases between the two ends. CDR3 length: 16 amino acids. Germline lookup yields CDR1 SGHTA and CDR2 FQGNSA. Authors' processing steps: Amplification of reference gene primers provided the estimated nucleated cell counts. The repertoire was sequenced with immunoSEQ multiplex PCR; TCRdb's copy has only in-frame clones and lacks some. The V and J calls and clone size are taken from that table; D and trimming were inferred from the DNA. This sample has 150,000 to 200,000 clones, with approximately 84% found just once.

This chain uses TRBV7-2 with TRBJ2-1, with D possibly matching TRBD1 (5 bases). What was sequenced was PBMCs or T cells enriched from blood (not recorded which). The TCR comes from a human donor with acute COVID-19. The donor label of this sample is uncertain. Here the CDR3 reads CASSLVTGYSYNEQFF. As DNA, the CDR3 is TGTGCCAGCAGCTTGGTTACAGGCTATTCCTACAATGAGCAGTTCTTC.